These T cell receptor beta chains were read from a single sample in a study of post-analysis software for immune sequencing data. TCRdb used MiXCR to reprocess the PCR reads, holding one entry per CDR3 protein. The profile covers 170,000 or so distinct CDR3 sequences, with around 28% appearing a single time and roughly 1.6% taken by the ten largest. The sample consisted of blood. Source of these receptors: a girl between 10 and 17 years old with multiple sclerosis. Both conserved end residues are part of each CDR3. A D gene is named only where the DNA matches it firmly. A clone size is listed for some rows: how often the clone was seen (once, few, many), or a class if it is expanded.

D: TRBD2
V: TRBV11-2
size: -
J: TRBJ2-7
DNA: TGTGCTAGCAGCTTTTTAGCGGGAGGGCCCTACAATGAGCAGTACTTC
CDR3: CASSFLAGGPYNEQYF

D: TRBD2
V: TRBV12-3/TRBV12-4
size: -
J: TRBJ2-1
DNA: TGTGCCAGCAGTCCCGGGACTAGCAGGAGTACGAATGAGCAGTTCTTC
CDR3: CASSPGTSRSTNEQFF

D: TRBD1
V: TRBV7-9
size: many
J: TRBJ2-5
DNA: TGTGCCAGCAGCTCATCACAGGGGCAAGAGACCCAGTACTTC
CDR3: CASSSSQGQETQYF

D: TRBD2
V: TRBV12-3/TRBV12-4
size: many
J: TRBJ2-1
DNA: TGTGCCAGCAGTCCTTGGACTAGCGGGAGGTTGTACAATGAGCAGTTCTTC
CDR3: CASSPWTSGRLYNEQFF

D: -
V: TRBV29-1
size: few
J: TRBJ2-1
DNA: TGCAGCGGGGCAGTCCGGGAAGACAATGAGCAGTTCTTC
CDR3: CSGAVREDNEQFF

D: -
V: TRBV24-1
size: many
J: TRBJ2-1
DNA: TGTGCCACCAGTGATCCCTCTAGCGCGAATTCCTACAATGAGCAGTTCTTC
CDR3: CATSDPSSANSYNEQFF

D: -
V: TRBV20-1
size: -
J: TRBJ1-3
DNA: TGCAGTGCCCCTAACCCGACGGTTGGAAACACCATATATTTT
CDR3: CSAPNPTVGNTIYF

D: -
V: TRBV15
size: many
J: TRBJ2-5
DNA: TGTGCCACCTTGGGAGTGCAGGAGACCCAGTACTTC
CDR3: CATLGVQETQYF

D: -
V: TRBV19
size: -
J: TRBJ2-1
DNA: TGTGCCAGTAGCGCTTCCGGGAGCTCCCACAATGAGCAGTTCTTC
CDR3: CASSASGSSHNEQFF

D: -
V: TRBV3-1
size: many
J: TRBJ1-4
DNA: TGTGCCAGCAGCCAAATGTCAGGAAAGGAAGAACTGTTTTTT
CDR3: CASSQMSGKEELFF

D: -
V: TRBV14
size: many
J: TRBJ1-2
DNA: TGTGCCAGCAGCCATGTCAGACACGATGGCTACACCTTC
CDR3: CASSHVRHDGYTF

D: -
V: TRBV4-1
size: many
J: TRBJ2-7
DNA: TGCGCCAGCAGCCAAGCCGTGGGCGAGCAGTACTTC
CDR3: CASSQAVGEQYF

D: -
V: TRBV27
size: -
J: TRBJ2-7
DNA: TGTGCCAGCAGTTTATCAGGGGGGAATGAGGGACTATACGAGCAGTACTTC
CDR3: CASSLSGGNEGLYEQYF

D: -
V: TRBV5-5
size: few
J: TRBJ2-1
DNA: TGTGCCAGCAGCCCGAGGTACGGAGGGGCGTCAAGCTCCTACAATGAGCAGTTCTTC
CDR3: CASSPRYGGASSSYNEQFF

D: TRBD2
V: TRBV7-8
size: -
J: TRBJ2-1
DNA: TGTGCCAGCAGCTTAGTTACTAGCGGTGGCGAGCAGTTCTTC
CDR3: CASSLVTSGGEQFF

D: -
V: TRBV29-1
size: many
J: TRBJ2-5
DNA: TGCAGCGTTGAAAGGCGGCAGCAAGAGGGGACCCAGTACTTC
CDR3: CSVERRQQEGTQYF